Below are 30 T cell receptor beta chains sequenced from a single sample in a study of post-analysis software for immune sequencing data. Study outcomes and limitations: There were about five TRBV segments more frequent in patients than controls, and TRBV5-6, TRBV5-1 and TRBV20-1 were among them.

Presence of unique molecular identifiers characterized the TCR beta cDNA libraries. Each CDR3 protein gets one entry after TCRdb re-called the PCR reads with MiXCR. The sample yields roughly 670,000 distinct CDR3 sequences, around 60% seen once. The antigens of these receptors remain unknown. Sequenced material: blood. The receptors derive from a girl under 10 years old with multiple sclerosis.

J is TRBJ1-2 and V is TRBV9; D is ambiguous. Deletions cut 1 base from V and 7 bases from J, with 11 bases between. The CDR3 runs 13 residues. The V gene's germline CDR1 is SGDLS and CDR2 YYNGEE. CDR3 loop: CASSVLLRVGYTF. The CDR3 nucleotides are TGTGCCAGCAGCGTACTCCTGAGGGTTGGCTACACCTTC.

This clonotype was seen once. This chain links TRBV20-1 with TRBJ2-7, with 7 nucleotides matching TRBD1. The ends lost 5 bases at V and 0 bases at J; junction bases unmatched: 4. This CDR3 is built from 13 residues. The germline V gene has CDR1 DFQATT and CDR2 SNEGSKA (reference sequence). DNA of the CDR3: TGCAGTGCTTGGGACAGATCCTCCTACGAGCAGTACTTC. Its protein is CSAWDRSSYEQYF.

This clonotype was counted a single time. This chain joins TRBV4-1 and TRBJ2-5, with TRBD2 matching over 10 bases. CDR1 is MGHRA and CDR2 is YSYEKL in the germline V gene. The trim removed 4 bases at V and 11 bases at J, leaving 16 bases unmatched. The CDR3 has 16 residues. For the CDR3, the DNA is TGCGCCAGCAGCCCACGACCGGGACTAGCGTGGGAAGAGCAGTACTTC. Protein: CASSPRPGLAWEEQYF.

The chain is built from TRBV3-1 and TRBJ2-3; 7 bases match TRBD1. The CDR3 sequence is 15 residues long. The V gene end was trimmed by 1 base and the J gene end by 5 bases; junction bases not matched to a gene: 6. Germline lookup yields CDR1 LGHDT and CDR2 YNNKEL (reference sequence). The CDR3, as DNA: TGTGCCAGCAGCCAAGGGACAGGAGATATAGATACGCAGTATTTT. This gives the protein CASSQGTGDIDTQYF.

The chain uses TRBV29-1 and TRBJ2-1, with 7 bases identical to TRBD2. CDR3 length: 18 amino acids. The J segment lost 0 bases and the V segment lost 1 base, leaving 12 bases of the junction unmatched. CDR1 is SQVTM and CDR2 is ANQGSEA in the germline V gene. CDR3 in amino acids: CSVEVVRAGVSSYNEQFF. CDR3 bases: TGCAGCGTTGAAGTGGTCCGCGCGGGAGTGAGCTCCTACAATGAGCAGTTCTTC.

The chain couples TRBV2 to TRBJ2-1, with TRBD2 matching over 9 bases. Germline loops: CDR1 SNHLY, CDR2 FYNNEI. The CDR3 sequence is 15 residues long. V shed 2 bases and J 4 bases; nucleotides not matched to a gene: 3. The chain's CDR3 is CASSELAGGYNEQFF. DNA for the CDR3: TGTGCCAGCAGTGAATTGGCGGGAGGGTACAATGAGCAGTTCTTC.

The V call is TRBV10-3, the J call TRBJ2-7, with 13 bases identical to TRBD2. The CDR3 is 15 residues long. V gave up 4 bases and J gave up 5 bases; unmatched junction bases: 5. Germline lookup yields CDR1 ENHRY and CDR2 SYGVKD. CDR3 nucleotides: TGTGCCATCAGTGCCCTACTAGCGGGAGGGGACGAGCAGTACTTC. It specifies CAISALLAGGDEQYF.

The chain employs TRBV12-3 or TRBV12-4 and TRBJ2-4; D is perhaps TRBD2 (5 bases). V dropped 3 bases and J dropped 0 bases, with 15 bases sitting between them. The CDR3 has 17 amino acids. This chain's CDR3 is CASSFQSGGLAKNIQYF. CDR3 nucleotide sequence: TGTGCCAGCAGTTTTCAAAGCGGTGGTCTAGCCAAAAACATTCAGTACTTC.

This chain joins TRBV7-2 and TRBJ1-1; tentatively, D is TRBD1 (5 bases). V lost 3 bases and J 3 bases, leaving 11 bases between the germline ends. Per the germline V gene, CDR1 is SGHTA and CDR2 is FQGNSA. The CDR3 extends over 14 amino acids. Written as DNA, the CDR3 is TGTGCCAGCAGCTTTATTCCGGGGGACACTGAAGCTTTCTTT. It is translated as CASSFIPGDTEAFF.

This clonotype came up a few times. CDR3 sequence reads: CASSLALAAAGTQYF. DNA of the CDR3: TGTGCCAGCAGTTTAGCACTAGCGGCGGCGGGGACCCAGTACTTC. The V gene is TRBV12-3 or TRBV12-4, the J gene TRBJ2-5, with TRBD2 matching 8 bases. The CDR3 is made up of 15 amino acids. V lost 0 bases and J lost 7; bases outside the gene matches: 7.

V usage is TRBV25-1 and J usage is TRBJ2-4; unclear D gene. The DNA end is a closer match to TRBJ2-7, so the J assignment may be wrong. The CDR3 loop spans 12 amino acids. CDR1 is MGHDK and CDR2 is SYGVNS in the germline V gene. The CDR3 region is CASSALDYEQYF. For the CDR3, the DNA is TGTGCCAGCAGTGCCCTAGACTACGAGCAGTACTTC.

The CDR3 coding sequence is TGCGCCAGCAGCCTCGGACAGGAACCGTACAATGAGCAGTTCTTC. It is translated as CASSLGQEPYNEQFF. The chain has TRBV4-1 and TRBJ2-1; 7 bases match TRBD1. This CDR3 contains 15 residues. V dropped 4 bases and J dropped 4; count of bases not matched to a gene: 7. Germline CDR1 and CDR2: MGHRA and YSYEKL.

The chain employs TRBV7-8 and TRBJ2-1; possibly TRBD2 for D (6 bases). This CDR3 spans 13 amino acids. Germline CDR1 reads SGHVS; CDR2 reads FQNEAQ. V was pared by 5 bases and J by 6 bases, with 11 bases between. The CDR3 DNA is TGTGCCAGCAGCCCCGGGGGACGCAATGAGCAGTTCTTC. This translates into CASSPGGRNEQFF.

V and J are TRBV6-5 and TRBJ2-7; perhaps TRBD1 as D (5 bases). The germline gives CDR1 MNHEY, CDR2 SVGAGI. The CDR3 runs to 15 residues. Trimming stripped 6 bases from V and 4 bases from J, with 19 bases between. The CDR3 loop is CASRPDSNGHYEQYF. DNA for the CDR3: TGTGCCAGCAGACCAGACAGTAATGGACATTACGAGCAGTACTTC.

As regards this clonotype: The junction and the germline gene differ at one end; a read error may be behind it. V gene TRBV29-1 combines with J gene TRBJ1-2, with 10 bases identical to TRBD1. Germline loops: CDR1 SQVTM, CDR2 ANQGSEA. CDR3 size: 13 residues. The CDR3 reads CSVGGTGDYGYTF. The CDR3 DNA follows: TGCAGCGTTGGAGGGACAGGGGACTATGGTTACACCTTC.

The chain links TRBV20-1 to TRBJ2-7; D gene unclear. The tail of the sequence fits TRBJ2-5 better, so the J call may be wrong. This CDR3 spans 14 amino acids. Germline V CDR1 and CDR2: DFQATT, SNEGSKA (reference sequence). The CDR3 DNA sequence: TGCAGTGCTAGAGGGGGAATGGGGAAAGAGACCCAGTACTTC. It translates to CSARGGMGKETQYF.

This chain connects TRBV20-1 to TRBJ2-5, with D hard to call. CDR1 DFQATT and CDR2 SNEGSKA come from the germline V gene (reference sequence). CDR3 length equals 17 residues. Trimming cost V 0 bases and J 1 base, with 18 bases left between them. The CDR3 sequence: CSARDAYSSSSQETQYF. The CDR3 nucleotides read TGCAGTGCTAGAGACGCTTACAGCTCCAGTTCCCAAGAGACCCAGTACTTC.

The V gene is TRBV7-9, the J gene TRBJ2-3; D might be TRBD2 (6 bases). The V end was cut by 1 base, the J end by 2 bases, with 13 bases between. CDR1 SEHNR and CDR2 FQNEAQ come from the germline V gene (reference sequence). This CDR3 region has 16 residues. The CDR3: CASSLEGGVNTDTQYF. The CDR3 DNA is TGTGCCAGCAGCTTAGAGGGCGGGGTGAACACAGATACGCAGTATTTT.

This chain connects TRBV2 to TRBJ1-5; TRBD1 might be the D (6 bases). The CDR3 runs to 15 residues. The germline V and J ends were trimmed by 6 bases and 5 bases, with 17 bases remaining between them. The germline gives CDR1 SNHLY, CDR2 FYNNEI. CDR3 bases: TGTGCCAGCAGGACCGGCAGGGGCCGCCATCAGCCCCAGCATTTT. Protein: CASRTGRGRHQPQHF. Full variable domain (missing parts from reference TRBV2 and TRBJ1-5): EPEVTQTPSHQVTQMGQEVILRCVPISNHLYFYWYRQILGQKVEFLVSFYNNEISEKSEIFDDQFSVERPDGSNFTLKIRSTKLEDSAMYFCASRTGRGRHQPQHFGDGTRLSIL.

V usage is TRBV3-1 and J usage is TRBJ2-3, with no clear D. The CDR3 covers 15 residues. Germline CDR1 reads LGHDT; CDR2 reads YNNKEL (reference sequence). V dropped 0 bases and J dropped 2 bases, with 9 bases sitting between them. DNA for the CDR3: TGTGCCAGCAGCCAAGATGCCAGACACACAGATACGCAGTATTTT. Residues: CASSQDARHTDTQYF.

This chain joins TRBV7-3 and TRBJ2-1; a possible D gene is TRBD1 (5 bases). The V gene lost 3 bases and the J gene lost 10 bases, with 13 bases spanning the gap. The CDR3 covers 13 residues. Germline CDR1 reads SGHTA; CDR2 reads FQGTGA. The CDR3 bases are TGTGCCAGCAGCTTCGACAGCCCCGGGGAGCAGTTCTTC. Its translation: CASSFDSPGEQFF.

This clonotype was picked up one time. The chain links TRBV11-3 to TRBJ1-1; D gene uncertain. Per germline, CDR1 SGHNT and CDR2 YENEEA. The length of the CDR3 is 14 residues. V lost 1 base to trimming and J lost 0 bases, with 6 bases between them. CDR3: CASSLAALNTEAFF. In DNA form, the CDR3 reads TGTGCCAGCAGCTTAGCCGCATTGAACACTGAAGCTTTCTTT.

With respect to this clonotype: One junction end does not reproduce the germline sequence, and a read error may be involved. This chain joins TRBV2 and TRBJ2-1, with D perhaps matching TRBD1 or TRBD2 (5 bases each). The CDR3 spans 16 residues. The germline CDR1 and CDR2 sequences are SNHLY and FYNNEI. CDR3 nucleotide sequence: TGTGCCAGCAAACGTCCGGGACCCCAACCTGGGAATGAGCAGGTCTTC. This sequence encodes CASKRPGPQPGNEQVF. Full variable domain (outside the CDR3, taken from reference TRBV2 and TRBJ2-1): EPEVTQTPSHQVTQMGQEVILRCVPISNHLYFYWYRQILGQKVEFLVSFYNNEISEKSEIFDDQFSVERPDGSNFTLKIRSTKLEDSAMYFCASKRPGPQPGNEQVFGPGTRLTVL.

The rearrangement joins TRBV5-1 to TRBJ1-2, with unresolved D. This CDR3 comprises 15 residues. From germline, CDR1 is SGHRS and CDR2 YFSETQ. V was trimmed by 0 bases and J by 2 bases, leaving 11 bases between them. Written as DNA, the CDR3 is TGCGCCAGCAGCTTGGACTCGACAACCAACTATGGCTACACCTTC. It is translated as CASSLDSTTNYGYTF.

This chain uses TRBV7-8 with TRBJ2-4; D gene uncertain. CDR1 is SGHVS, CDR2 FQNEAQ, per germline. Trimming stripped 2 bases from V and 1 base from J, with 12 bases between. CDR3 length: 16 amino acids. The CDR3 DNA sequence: TGTGCCAGCAGCTTAAACACCTTGGATGCCAAAAACATTCAGTACTTC. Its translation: CASSLNTLDAKNIQYF. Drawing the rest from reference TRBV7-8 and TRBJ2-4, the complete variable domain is GAGVSQSPRYKVAKRGQDVALRCDPISGHVSLFWYQQALGQGPEFLTYFQNEAQLDKSGLPSDRFFAERPEGSVSTLKIQRTQQEDSAVYLCASSLNTLDAKNIQYFGAGTRLSVL.

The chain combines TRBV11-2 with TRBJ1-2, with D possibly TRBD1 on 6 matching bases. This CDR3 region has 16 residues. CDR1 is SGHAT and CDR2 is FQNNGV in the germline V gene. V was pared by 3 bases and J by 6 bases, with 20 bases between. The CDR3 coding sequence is TGTGCCAGCAGCTTCCGGACCGGACAGTTAAGGAATGGCTACACCTTC. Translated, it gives CASSFRTGQLRNGYTF.

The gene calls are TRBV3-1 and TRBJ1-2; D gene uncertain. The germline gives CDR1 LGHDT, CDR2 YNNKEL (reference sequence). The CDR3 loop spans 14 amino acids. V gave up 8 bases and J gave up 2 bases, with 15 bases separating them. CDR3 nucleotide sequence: TGTGCCAGCCGGGTCGAAGGTTCCAACTATGGCTACACCTTC. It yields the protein CASRVEGSNYGYTF.

For the CDR3, the DNA is TGCAGCGTTACCGGGACGGACTACAATGAGCAGTTCTTC. Translated, it gives CSVTGTDYNEQFF. The rearrangement links TRBV29-1 to TRBJ2-1, with D perhaps matching TRBD1 or TRBD2 (5 bases each). This CDR3 spans 13 amino acids. Germline V gene lookup returns CDR1 SQVTM and CDR2 ANQGSEA. Trimming shortened V by 5 bases and J by 3 bases, and 11 bases separated the two germline ends.

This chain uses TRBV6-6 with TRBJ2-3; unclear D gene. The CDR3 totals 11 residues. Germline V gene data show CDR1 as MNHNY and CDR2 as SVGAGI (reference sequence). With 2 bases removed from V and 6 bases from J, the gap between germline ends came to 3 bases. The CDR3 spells CASSYKDTQYF. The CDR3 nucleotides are TGTGCCAGCAGTTACAAGGATACGCAGTATTTT.

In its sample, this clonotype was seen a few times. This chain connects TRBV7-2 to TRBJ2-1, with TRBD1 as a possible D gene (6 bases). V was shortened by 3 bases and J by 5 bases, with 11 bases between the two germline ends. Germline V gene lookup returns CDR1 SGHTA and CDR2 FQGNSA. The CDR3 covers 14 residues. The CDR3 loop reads CASSLGAANNEQFF. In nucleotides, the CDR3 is TGTGCCAGCAGCTTGGGGGCAGCTAACAATGAGCAGTTCTTC.